This T cell receptor (beta chain) comes out of a study of OX40 agonist ivuxolimab in advanced cancers. Germline CDR1 and CDR2: SGHKS and YYEKEE (reference sequence). This CDR3 spans 9 amino acids. V dropped 10 bases and J dropped 12 bases, with 11 bases sitting between them. Cycle 7 day 1, cycle 4 day 1, and baseline were the timepoints at which blood was sampled. Profiling relied on immunoSEQ multiplex PCR, and the TCRdb table lists in-frame clones only, not all of them. Of roughly 120,000 clones listed, roughly 90% are singletons. Sequencing was performed on CD4+ or CD8+ T cells sorted from blood, taken in a trial of the OX40 agonist ivuxolimab. This sequence joins TRBV5-5 and TRBJ1-5, with unresolved D. The sequence was obtained from an adult with an advanced solid tumor such as melanoma, head and neck, liver or kidney cancer. Here the CDR3 reads CAPMRRQHF. CDR3 nucleotide sequence: TGTGCCCCCATGCGCCGCCAGCATTTT.